Shown below are 30 T cell receptor beta chains from a single sample sequenced in a study of T cell responses to AZD1222 COVID-19 vaccine. Libraries were prepared by immunoSEQ multiplex PCR; TCRdb keeps only in-frame clonotypes and omits some of them. The sample has 200,000 or so clones, approximately 93% seen once; the top ten hold approximately 1%. The sequencing here drew on peripheral blood, taken 28 days after the second AZD1222 dose. These receptors were collected from an adult who received the AZD1222 COVID-19 vaccine.

The J gene is TRBJ2-3, the V gene TRBV19, with 7 bases aligning to TRBD2. The CDR3 contains 16 residues. Trimming took 5 bases from V and 5 from J; bases not matched to a gene: 13. Germline CDR1 reads LNHDA; CDR2 reads SQIVND (reference sequence). The CDR3 is CASSHGGDGLGDTQYF. The CDR3 DNA sequence: TGTGCCAGTAGTCATGGGGGGGACGGTTTGGGAGATACGCAGTATTTT.

The CDR3 DNA follows: TGTGCCAGCAGCTCAAACCGCCGGACCTACTCCTACAATGAGCAGTTCTTC. As protein: CASSSNRRTYSYNEQFF. This chain links TRBV13 with TRBJ2-1, with D unclear. Germline CDR1 PRHDT, CDR2 FYEKMQ (reference sequence). This CDR3 spans 17 amino acids. The V gene lost 4 bases and the J gene lost 0 bases, with 16 bases spanning the gap. Drawing the rest from reference TRBV13 and TRBJ2-1, the complete variable domain is AAGVIQSPRHLIKEKRETATLKCYPIPRHDTVYWYQQGPGQDPQFLISFYEKMQSDKGSIPDRFSAQQFSDYHSELNMSSLELGDSALYFCASSSNRRTYSYNEQFFGPGTRLTVL.

The chain employs TRBV18 and TRBJ1-3; D is unclear. CDR1 KGHSH and CDR2 LQKENI come from the germline V gene. Trimming pared 4 bases from V and 6 bases from J, leaving 25 bases between. The CDR3 loop spans 18 amino acids. The CDR3 loop is CASSRERAQSFRKNTIYF. Written as DNA, the CDR3 is TGTGCCAGCTCACGGGAGAGGGCGCAGAGCTTTAGGAAAAACACCATATATTTT.

The genes are TRBV19 and TRBJ2-6; D remains ambiguous. The V gene lost 5 bases and the J gene lost 0 bases, with 14 bases spanning the gap. The CDR3 is 17 residues long. Germline V CDR1 and CDR2: LNHDA, SQIVND (reference sequence). CDR3: CASSPTPAGSGANVLTF. DNA of the CDR3: TGTGCCAGTAGTCCGACCCCCGCAGGCTCTGGGGCCAACGTCCTGACTTTC.

The chain joins TRBV5-4 to TRBJ2-3, with no clear D. This CDR3 is built from 13 residues. Trimming cost V 0 bases and J 6 bases, with 8 bases left between them. Germline V gives CDR1 SGHNT, CDR2 YYREEE (reference sequence). CDR3 amino acids: CASSLVAMDTQYF. DNA of the CDR3: TGTGCCAGCAGCTTGGTTGCGATGGATACGCAGTATTTT. Full variable domain (remainder filled in from reference TRBV5-4 and TRBJ2-3): ETGVTQSPTHLIKTRGQQVTLRCSSQSGHNTVSWYQQALGQGPQFIFQYYREEENGRGNFPPRFSGLQFPNYSSELNVNALELDDSALYLCASSLVAMDTQYFGPGTRLTVL.

This chain links TRBV7-2 with TRBJ1-5; D remains unclear. V was cut by 1 base and J by 0 bases, with 7 bases left in between. The CDR3 runs 15 residues. Germline CDR1 reads SGHTA; CDR2 reads FQGNSA. CDR3 bases: TGTGCCAGCAGCTTAGGGTTGTATAGCAATCAGCCCCAGCATTTT. Amino acids: CASSLGLYSNQPQHF.

This chain links TRBV9 with TRBJ1-4; D ambiguous. Germline lookup yields CDR1 SGDLS and CDR2 YYNGEE. CDR3 length: 13 residues. V lost 4 bases, J lost 4 bases, and 8 bases lay in between. CDR3: CASSPWGNEKLFF. For the CDR3, the DNA is TGTGCCAGCAGCCCCTGGGGTAATGAAAAACTGTTTTTT.

On this clone itself: Different DNA sequences within this sample yield the same CDR3. The chain carries TRBV6-5 and TRBJ2-7; the match to TRBD2 covers 10 bases. Germline trimming cut 0 bases from V and 4 bases from J; bases unmatched to any gene: 3. Germline-derived CDR1 and CDR2 are MNHEY and SVGAGI. The CDR3 extends over 15 amino acids. The CDR3 loop is CASSYSKAGGYEQYF. CDR3 nucleotide sequence: TGTGCCAGCAGTTACTCGAAAGCGGGGGGGTACGAGCAGTACTTC.

As for this clone: Distinct nucleotide sequences in the sample also encode this CDR3. The rearrangement uses TRBV12-3 or TRBV12-4 and TRBJ2-1; no clear D gene. The CDR3 length is 11 residues. The V gene lost 6 bases and the J gene lost 0 bases, with 0 bases spanning the gap. The CDR3 loop is CASSSYNEQFF. The CDR3 region has the DNA TGTGCCAGCAGCTCCTACAATGAGCAGTTCTTC.

This clone has a single count. The gene calls are TRBV14 and TRBJ1-6; D not certain. The V gene's germline CDR1 is SGHDN and CDR2 FVKESK. Trimming pared 0 bases from V and 10 bases from J, leaving 10 bases between. This CDR3 has 14 amino acids. This chain's CDR3 is CASSQEPGSSPLHF. CDR3 bases: TGTGCCAGCAGCCAAGAGCCGGGTAGCTCACCCCTCCACTTT.

This clone occurred once. The rearrangement uses TRBV19 and TRBJ1-5, with D unclear. The CDR3 sequence is 13 residues long. Germline V CDR1 and CDR2: LNHDA, SQIVND (reference sequence). The V end lost 5 bases, the J end lost 6 bases, and 11 bases lay between the germline ends. The CDR3 loop is CASSQRARQPQHF. CDR3 in DNA: TGTGCCAGTAGTCAACGCGCCCGTCAGCCCCAGCATTTT.

The chain couples TRBV7-9 to TRBJ1-1; D is unclear. CDR3 size: 14 residues. V was pared by 0 bases and J by 2 bases, with 7 bases between. Germline V gene sequence: CDR1 SEHNR, CDR2 FQNEAQ (reference sequence). The CDR3 spells CASSLASTNTEAFF. In nucleotides, the CDR3 is TGTGCCAGCAGCTTAGCGAGCACAAACACTGAAGCTTTCTTT.

The rearrangement joins TRBV2 to TRBJ1-1, with D possibly being TRBD1 (5 bases). The CDR3 is made up of 15 amino acids. CDR1 is SNHLY, CDR2 FYNNEI, per germline. V lost 4 bases, J lost 3 bases, and 15 bases lay in between. Here the CDR3 DNA reads TGTGCCAGCAGTGGCGTACGGGGGAAGGACACTGAAGCTTTCTTT. This codes for CASSGVRGKDTEAFF.

This chain connects TRBV27 to TRBJ2-7; the D is unclear. V was clipped by 2 bases and J by 6 bases, with 2 bases between them. The CDR3 is 10 amino acids. Germline CDR1 MNHEY, CDR2 SMNVEV (reference sequence). As DNA, the CDR3 is TGTGCCAGCAGTTTACGCGAGCAGTACTTC. Translated, it gives CASSLREQYF.

V usage is TRBV3-1 (or the pseudogene TRBV3-2) and J usage is TRBJ1-2, with TRBD1 as a possible D gene (5 bases). The germline V gene has CDR1 LGHDT and CDR2 YNNKEL (reference sequence). This CDR3 has 15 residues. V gave up 1 base and J gave up 0 bases, with 9 bases separating them. The CDR3 sequence: CASSQGGVTNYGYTF. In nucleotides, the CDR3 is TGTGCCAGCAGCCAAGGGGGGGTTACTAACTATGGCTACACCTTC.

The V call is TRBV4-1, the J call TRBJ1-3; TRBD1 agrees at 8 bases. V trimming: 6 bases; J trimming: 4 bases; junction bases outside the gene matches: 8. This CDR3 comprises 15 residues. Per the germline V gene, CDR1 is MGHRA and CDR2 is YSYEKL. The CDR3 sequence is CASRDQGARGNTIYF. The CDR3, as DNA: TGCGCCAGCAGGGACCAGGGGGCTAGAGGAAACACCATATATTTT.

The gene calls are TRBV7-3 and TRBJ2-2, with D unclear. Germline V gene sequence: CDR1 SGHTA, CDR2 FQGTGA. V lost 2 bases and J 7 bases, leaving 8 bases between the germline ends. The CDR3 runs 13 residues. CDR3 bases: TGTGCCAGCAGCTTATCCATTGTCGGGGAGCTGTTTTTT. This codes for CASSLSIVGELFF.

The chain couples TRBV14 to TRBJ1-2, with D possibly TRBD1 on 5 matching bases. The length of the CDR3 is 16 residues. The V end was cut by 2 bases, the J end by 2 bases, with 15 bases between. Looked up from germline, CDR1 is SGHDN and CDR2 is FVKESK. CDR3 coding DNA: TGTGCCAGCAGCCAATTGAGGGGCAGGACCAACTATGGCTACACCTTC. Its translation: CASSQLRGRTNYGYTF.

This sequence joins TRBV6-5 and TRBJ1-6; D remains ambiguous. CDR3 size: 13 residues. V was trimmed by 5 bases and J by 9 bases, leaving 11 bases between them. Germline assignment: CDR1 MNHEY and CDR2 SVGAGI. CDR3 amino acids: CASSNQRGSPLHF. In nucleotides, the CDR3 is TGTGCCAGCAGTAACCAACGGGGTTCACCCCTCCACTTT.

This chain joins TRBV19 and TRBJ1-2; TRBD1 is a possible D gene (5 bases). The germline V and J ends were trimmed by 6 bases and 3 bases, with 11 bases remaining between them. The CDR3 has 13 amino acids. Germline values: CDR1 LNHDA, CDR2 SQIVND (reference sequence). The CDR3 nucleotides read TGTGCCAGTAGACCCGGGACCGACTATGGCTACACCTTC. Its protein is CASRPGTDYGYTF. Complete variable domain (other parts from reference TRBV19 and TRBJ1-2): DGGITQSPKYLFRKEGQNVTLSCEQNLNHDAMYWYRQDPGQGLRLIYYSQIVNDFQKGDIAEGYSVSREKKESFPLTVTSAQKNPTAFYLCASRPGTDYGYTFGSGTRLTVV.

The V gene is TRBV6-5, the J gene TRBJ1-6; D possibly corresponds to TRBD1 (5 bases). The CDR3 extends over 13 amino acids. Trimming removed 7 bases from V and 10 bases from J, with 14 bases in between. Germline V gives CDR1 MNHEY, CDR2 SVGAGI. For the CDR3, the DNA is TGTGCCAGCAATAGGCAGGGTGGATCACCCCTCCACTTT. Translating gives CASNRQGGSPLHF.

The CDR3 region has the DNA TGTGCCAGCAGCCAAGTTACCCGCCACACGGGCACTGAAGCTTTCTTT. It encodes CASSQVTRHTGTEAFF. The rearrangement links TRBV14 to TRBJ1-1; no clear D gene. Germline V lookup: CDR1 SGHDN, CDR2 FVKESK. The length of the CDR3 is 16 residues. V was cut by 1 base and J by 4 bases, with 16 bases left in between.

This chain links TRBV6-6 with TRBJ2-5, with no clear D. The CDR3 has 12 residues. Deletions cut 4 bases from V and 3 bases from J, with 6 bases between. The V gene's germline CDR1 is MNHNY and CDR2 SVGAGI (reference sequence). CDR3 bases: TGTGCCAGCAGTTTGGCAGAAGAGACCCAGTACTTC. It yields the protein CASSLAEETQYF.

DNA for the CDR3: TGCGCCAGCAGCTGGGACAGGGGGAGTAATGAAAAACTGTTTTTT. This gives the protein CASSWDRGSNEKLFF. The chain employs TRBV5-1 and TRBJ1-4; the match to TRBD1 covers 11 bases. CDR3 length equals 15 residues. V trimming: 3 bases; J trimming: 4 bases; junction bases outside the gene matches: 2. Germline V CDR1 and CDR2: SGHRS, YFSETQ. Filled out from reference TRBV5-1 and TRBJ1-4, the complete variable domain reads KAGVTQTPRYLIKTRGQQVTLSCSPISGHRSVSWYQQTPGQGLQFLFEYFSETQRNKGNFPGRFSGRQFSNSRSEMNVSTLELGDSALYLCASSWDRGSNEKLFFGSGTQLSVL.

The V gene is TRBV5-1, the J gene TRBJ2-3, with unresolved D. This CDR3 spans 14 amino acids. Trimming pared 4 bases from V and 4 bases from J, leaving 13 bases between. The V gene's germline CDR1 is SGHRS and CDR2 YFSETQ. In DNA form, the CDR3 reads TGCGCCAGCAGCCCCCGCTACGTTTCAGATACGCAGTATTTT. This sequence encodes CASSPRYVSDTQYF.

The J gene is TRBJ1-2, the V gene TRBV4-3, with TRBD1 as a possible D gene (5 bases). Trimming cost V 1 base and J 8 bases, with 14 bases left between them. The CDR3 contains 14 residues. Germline loops: CDR1 LGHNA, CDR2 YSLEER. The CDR3 DNA sequence: TGCGCCAGCAGCCAAGTAAGGGACTTGCAAGGCTACACCTTC. It specifies CASSQVRDLQGYTF.

The rearrangement links TRBV3-1 (or the pseudogene TRBV3-2) to TRBJ1-1; the D gene is possibly TRBD1 (5 bases). Germline-derived CDR1 and CDR2 are LGHDT and YNNKEL (reference sequence). The CDR3 is 15 amino acids. The V and J ends lost 1 base and 0 bases respectively, with 9 bases between them. This chain's CDR3 is CASSQGGRMNTEAFF. DNA of the CDR3: TGTGCCAGCAGCCAAGGGGGACGGATGAACACTGAAGCTTTCTTT.

As DNA, the CDR3 is TGTGCCAGCAGACCGCAACAGGGCTTAAACTATGGCTACACCTTC. Encoded protein: CASRPQQGLNYGYTF. The rearrangement uses TRBV5-4 and TRBJ1-2, with a weak D call TRBD1 (6 bases). With 5 bases removed from V and 2 bases from J, the gap between germline ends came to 16 bases. Per the germline V gene, CDR1 is SGHNT and CDR2 is YYREEE (reference sequence). The CDR3 length is 15 residues.

The chain has TRBV27 and TRBJ2-7, with D perhaps matching TRBD2 (6 bases). The CDR3 is 16 residues long. V was shortened by 5 bases and J by 2 bases, with 19 bases between the two germline ends. Germline CDR1 MNHEY, CDR2 SMNVEV (reference sequence). The CDR3: CASSHIITDYAYEQYF. CDR3 nucleotide sequence: TGTGCCAGCAGTCATATTATTACGGACTATGCCTACGAGCAGTACTTC.

The chain recombines TRBV4-3 with TRBJ1-2; D call uncertain. This CDR3 has 13 residues. From germline, CDR1 is LGHNA and CDR2 YSLEER. V lost 0 bases to trimming and J lost 5 bases, with 7 bases between them. This CDR3 reads CASSQEDWYGYTF. CDR3 nucleotide sequence: TGCGCCAGCAGCCAAGAAGACTGGTATGGCTACACCTTC.